This TCR beta chain was identified in a study of CD8 T cells in Susac syndrome. Negative isolation was applied to CD8+ and CD4+ T cells, and FACS enrichment was applied to TEMRA cells. V lost 4 bases to trimming and J lost 3 bases, with 16 bases between them. The CDR3 spans 16 residues. The germline V gene has CDR1 MNHEY and CDR2 SVGEGT. A quantity of roughly 0.5 to 1 ug RNA underwent reverse transcription using random hexamers. Using its own MiXCR run on the immunoSEQ multiplex PCR reads, TCRdb lists one record per CDR3 protein. The top ten clones hold roughly 0.17% of a sample with about 300,000 distinct CDR3 sequences, roughly 90% of them seen once.

This TCR derives from a human donor with multiple sclerosis. This chain links TRBV6-2 or TRBV6-3 with TRBJ2-1; maybe TRBD1 (5 bases). Specimen: CD8+ T cells from PBMCs. In DNA, the CDR3 is TGTGCCAGCAGTTCAATTGCCAGGGCCAACTACAATGAGCAGTTCTTC. It is translated as CASSSIARANYNEQFF.